The present entry profiles one T cell receptor beta chain with its context. The antigen remains undetermined. These data are taken from a study of cytomegalovirus exposure and HLA in healthy donors. Study-wide context: An early data release held around 80 million unique TCRs from HLA-typed donors. The Caucasian-associated ancestry cluster held roughly 81% of a few hundred genotyped donors. Study findings and constraints: Several of the most significant clusters appeared, in a later analysis, to be linked to common viral pathogens.

All the people who gave samples were healthy bone marrow donors. The PCR used 60 Vbeta and 13 Jbeta primers. The assay was immunoSEQ multiplex PCR, and TCRdb's table has in-frame clones only and misses some. The sample consists of 180,000 or so clones, 75% to 80% of them appearing once. The CDR3 is 13 residues long. Per germline, CDR1 LNHDA and CDR2 SQIVND (reference sequence). V gave up 3 bases and J gave up 5 bases, with 8 bases separating them. Sequenced input: PBMCs. The chain is built from TRBV19 and TRBJ1-5; the D is unclear. The receptor's source is a man aged 50-60 years in good health and CMV-seropositive. CDR3 sequence reads: CASSMRNHQPQHF. The CDR3 region has the DNA TGTGCCAGTAGTATGAGGAACCATCAGCCCCAGCATTTT.